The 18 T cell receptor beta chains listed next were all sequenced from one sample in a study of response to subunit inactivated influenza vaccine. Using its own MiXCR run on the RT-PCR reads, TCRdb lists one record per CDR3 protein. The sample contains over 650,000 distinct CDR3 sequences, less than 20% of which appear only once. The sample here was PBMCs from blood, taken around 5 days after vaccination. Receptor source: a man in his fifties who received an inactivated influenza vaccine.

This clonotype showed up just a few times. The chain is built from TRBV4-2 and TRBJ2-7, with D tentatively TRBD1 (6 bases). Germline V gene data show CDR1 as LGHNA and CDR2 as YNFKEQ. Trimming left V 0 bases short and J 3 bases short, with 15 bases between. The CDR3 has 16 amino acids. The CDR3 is CASSQDPDRPGYEQYF. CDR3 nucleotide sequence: TGTGCCAGCAGCCAAGACCCTGACAGGCCTGGCTACGAGCAGTACTTC.

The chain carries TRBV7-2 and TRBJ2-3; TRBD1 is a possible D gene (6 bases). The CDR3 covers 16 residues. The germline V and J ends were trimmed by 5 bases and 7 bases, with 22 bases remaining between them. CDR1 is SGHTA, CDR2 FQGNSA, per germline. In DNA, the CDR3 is TGTGCCAGCAGCGACCAAAGGACAGAAAAACTTCATACGCAGTATTTT. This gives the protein CASSDQRTEKLHTQYF. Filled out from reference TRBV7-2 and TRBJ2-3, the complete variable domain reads GAGVSQSPSNKVTEKGKDVELRCDPISGHTALYWYRQSLGQGLEFLIYFQGNSAPDKSGLPSDRFSAERTGGSVSTLTIQRTQQEDSAVYLCASSDQRTEKLHTQYFGPGTRLTVL.

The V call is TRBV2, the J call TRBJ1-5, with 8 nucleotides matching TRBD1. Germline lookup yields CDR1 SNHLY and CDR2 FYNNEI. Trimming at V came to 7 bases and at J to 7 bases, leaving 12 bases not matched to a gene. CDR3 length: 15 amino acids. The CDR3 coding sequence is TGTGCCAGCAAGGCAGGACAGGGTGGGATGCAGCCCCAGCATTTT. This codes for CASKAGQGGMQPQHF.

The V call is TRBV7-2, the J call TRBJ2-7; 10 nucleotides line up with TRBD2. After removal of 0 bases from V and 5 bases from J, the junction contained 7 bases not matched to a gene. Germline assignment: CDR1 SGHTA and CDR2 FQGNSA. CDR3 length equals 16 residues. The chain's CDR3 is CASSLARLAGADEQYF. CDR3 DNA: TGTGCCAGCAGCTTAGCTCGGCTAGCGGGAGCCGACGAGCAGTACTTC. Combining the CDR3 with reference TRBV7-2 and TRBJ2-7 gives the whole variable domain GAGVSQSPSNKVTEKGKDVELRCDPISGHTALYWYRQSLGQGLEFLIYFQGNSAPDKSGLPSDRFSAERTGGSVSTLTIQRTQQEDSAVYLCASSLARLAGADEQYFGPGTRLTVT.

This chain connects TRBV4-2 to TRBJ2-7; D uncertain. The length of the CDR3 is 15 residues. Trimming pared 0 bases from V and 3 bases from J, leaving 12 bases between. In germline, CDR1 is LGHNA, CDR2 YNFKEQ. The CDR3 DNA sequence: TGTGCCAGCAGCCAAGAAGGGCAGAATTTCTACGAGCAGTACTTC. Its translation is CASSQEGQNFYEQYF.

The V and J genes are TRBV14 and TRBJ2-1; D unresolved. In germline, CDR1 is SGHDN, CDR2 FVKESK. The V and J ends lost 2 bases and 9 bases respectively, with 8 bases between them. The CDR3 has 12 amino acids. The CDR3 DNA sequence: TGTGCCAGCAGCCAAAGGTTGGGTGAGCAGTTCTTC. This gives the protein CASSQRLGEQFF.

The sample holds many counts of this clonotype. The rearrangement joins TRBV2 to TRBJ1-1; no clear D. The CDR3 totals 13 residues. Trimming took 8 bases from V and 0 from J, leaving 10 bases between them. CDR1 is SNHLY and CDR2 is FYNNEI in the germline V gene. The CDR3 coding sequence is TGTGCCAGCGGTCCGGATATGAACACTGAAGCTTTCTTT. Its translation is CASGPDMNTEAFF. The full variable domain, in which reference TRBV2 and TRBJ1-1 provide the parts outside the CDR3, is EPEVTQTPSHQVTQMGQEVILRCVPISNHLYFYWYRQILGQKVEFLVSFYNNEISEKSEIFDDQFSVERPDGSNFTLKIRSTKLEDSAMYFCASGPDMNTEAFFGQGTRLTVV.

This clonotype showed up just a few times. The CDR3 sequence: CASSEDRGTGELFF. The CDR3, as DNA: TGTGCCAGCAGCGAGGACAGGGGTACCGGGGAGCTGTTTTTT. This rearrangement joins TRBV5-5 to TRBJ2-2; 9 positions agree with TRBD1. Germline CDR1 reads SGHKS; CDR2 reads YYEKEE (reference sequence). CDR3 length: 14 amino acids. Germline trimming cut 4 bases from V and 5 bases from J; bases unmatched to any gene: 3.

CDR3 sequence reads: CASSFRGDDSPLHF. The CDR3 region has the DNA TGTGCCAGCAGTTTTCGGGGGGACGATTCACCCCTCCACTTT. The chain has TRBV12-3 or TRBV12-4 and TRBJ1-6; the D gene is possibly TRBD1 (5 bases). Trimming shortened V by 3 bases and J by 8 bases, and 11 bases separated the two germline ends. The CDR3 totals 14 residues.

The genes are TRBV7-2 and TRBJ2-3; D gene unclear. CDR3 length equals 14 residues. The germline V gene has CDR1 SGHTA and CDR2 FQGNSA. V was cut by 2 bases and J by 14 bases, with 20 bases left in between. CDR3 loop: CASSLYQFGSGRYF. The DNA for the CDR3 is TGTGCCAGCAGCTTATATCAATTTGGCTCTGGGCGGTATTTT.

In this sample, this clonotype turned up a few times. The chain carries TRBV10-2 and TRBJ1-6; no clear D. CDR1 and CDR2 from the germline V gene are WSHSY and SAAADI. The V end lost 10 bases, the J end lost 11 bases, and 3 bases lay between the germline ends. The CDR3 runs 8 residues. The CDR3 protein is CATAPLHF. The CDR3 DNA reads TGCGCCACCGCACCCCTCCACTTT.

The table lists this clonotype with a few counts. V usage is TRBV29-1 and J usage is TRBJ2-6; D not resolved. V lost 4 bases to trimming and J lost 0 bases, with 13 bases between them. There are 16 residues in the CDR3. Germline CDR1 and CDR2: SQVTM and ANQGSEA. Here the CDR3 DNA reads TGCAGCGTTGGATCAGATCTTCACTCTGGGGCCAACGTCCTGACTTTC. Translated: CSVGSDLHSGANVLTF. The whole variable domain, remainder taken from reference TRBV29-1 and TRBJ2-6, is SAVISQKPSRDICQRGTSLTIQCQVDSQVTMMFWYRQQPGQSLTLIATANQGSEATYESGFVIDKFPISRPNLTFSTLTVSNMSPEDSSIYLCSVGSDLHSGANVLTFGAGSRLTVL.

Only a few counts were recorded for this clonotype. The DNA of the CDR3 is TGCAGCGCCGTACAGGGGGGACCCTACGAGCAGTACTTC. Protein: CSAVQGGPYEQYF. The rearrangement links TRBV29-1 to TRBJ2-7; 8 bases map to TRBD1. Looked up from germline, CDR1 is SQVTM and CDR2 is ANQGSEA. The trim removed 7 bases at V and 2 bases at J, leaving 7 bases unmatched. The CDR3 has 13 amino acids.

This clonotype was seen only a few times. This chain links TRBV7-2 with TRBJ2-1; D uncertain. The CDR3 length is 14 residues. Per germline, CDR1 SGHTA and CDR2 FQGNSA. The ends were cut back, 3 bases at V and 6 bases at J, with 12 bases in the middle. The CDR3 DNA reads TGTGCCAGCAGCTTGTGGGGTCAGATCAATGAGCAGTTCTTC. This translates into CASSLWGQINEQFF. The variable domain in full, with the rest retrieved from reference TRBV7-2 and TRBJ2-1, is GAGVSQSPSNKVTEKGKDVELRCDPISGHTALYWYRQSLGQGLEFLIYFQGNSAPDKSGLPSDRFSAERTGGSVSTLTIQRTQQEDSAVYLCASSLWGQINEQFFGPGTRLTVL.

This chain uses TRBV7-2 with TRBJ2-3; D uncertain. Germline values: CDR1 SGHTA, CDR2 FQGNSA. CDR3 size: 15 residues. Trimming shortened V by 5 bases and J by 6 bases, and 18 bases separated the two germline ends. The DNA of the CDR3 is TGTGCCAGCAGCGGATCTGGGGTAGTAAGCGATACGCAGTATTTT. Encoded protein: CASSGSGVVSDTQYF. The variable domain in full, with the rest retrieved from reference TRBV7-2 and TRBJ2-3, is GAGVSQSPSNKVTEKGKDVELRCDPISGHTALYWYRQSLGQGLEFLIYFQGNSAPDKSGLPSDRFSAERTGGSVSTLTIQRTQQEDSAVYLCASSGSGVVSDTQYFGPGTRLTVL.

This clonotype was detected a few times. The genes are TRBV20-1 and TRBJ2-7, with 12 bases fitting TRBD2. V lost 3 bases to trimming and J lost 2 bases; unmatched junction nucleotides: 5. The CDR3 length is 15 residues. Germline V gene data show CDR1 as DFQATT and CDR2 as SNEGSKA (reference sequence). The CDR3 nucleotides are TGCAGTGCTAGGATAGGACTAGCGGGGACCTACGAGCAGTACTTC. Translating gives CSARIGLAGTYEQYF.

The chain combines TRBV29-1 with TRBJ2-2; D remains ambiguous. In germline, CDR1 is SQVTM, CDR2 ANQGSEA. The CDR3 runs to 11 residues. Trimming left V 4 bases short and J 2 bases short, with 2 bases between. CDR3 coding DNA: TGCAGCGTTGCAAACACCGGGGAGCTGTTTTTT. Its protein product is CSVANTGELFF.

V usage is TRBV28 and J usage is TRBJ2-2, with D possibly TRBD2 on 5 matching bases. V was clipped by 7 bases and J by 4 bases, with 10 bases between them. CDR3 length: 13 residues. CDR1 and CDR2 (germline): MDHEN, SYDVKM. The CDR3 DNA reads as TGTGCCAGCAACGAGGGTAGCACCGGGGAGCTGTTTTTT. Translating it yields CASNEGSTGELFF. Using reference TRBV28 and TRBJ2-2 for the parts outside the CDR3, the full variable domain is DVKVTQSSRYLVKRTGEKVFLECVQDMDHENMFWYRQDPGLGLRLIYFSYDVKMKEKGDIPEGYSVSREKKERFSLILESASTNQTSMYLCASNEGSTGELFFGEGSRLTVL.